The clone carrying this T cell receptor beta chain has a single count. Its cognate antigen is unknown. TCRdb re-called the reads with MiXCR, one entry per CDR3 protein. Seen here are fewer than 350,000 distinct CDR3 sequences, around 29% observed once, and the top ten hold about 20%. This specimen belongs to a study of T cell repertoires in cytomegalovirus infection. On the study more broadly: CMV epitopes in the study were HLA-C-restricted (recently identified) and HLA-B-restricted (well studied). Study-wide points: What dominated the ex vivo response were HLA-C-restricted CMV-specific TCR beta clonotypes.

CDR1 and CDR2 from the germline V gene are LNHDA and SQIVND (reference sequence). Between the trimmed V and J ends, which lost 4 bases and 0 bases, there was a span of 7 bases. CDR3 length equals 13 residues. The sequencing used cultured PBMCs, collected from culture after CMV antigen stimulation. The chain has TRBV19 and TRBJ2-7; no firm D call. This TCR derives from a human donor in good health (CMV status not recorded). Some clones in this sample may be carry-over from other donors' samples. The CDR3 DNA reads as TGTGCCAGTAGTAGTGATTTCTCCTACGAGCAGTACTTC. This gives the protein CASSSDFSYEQYF.